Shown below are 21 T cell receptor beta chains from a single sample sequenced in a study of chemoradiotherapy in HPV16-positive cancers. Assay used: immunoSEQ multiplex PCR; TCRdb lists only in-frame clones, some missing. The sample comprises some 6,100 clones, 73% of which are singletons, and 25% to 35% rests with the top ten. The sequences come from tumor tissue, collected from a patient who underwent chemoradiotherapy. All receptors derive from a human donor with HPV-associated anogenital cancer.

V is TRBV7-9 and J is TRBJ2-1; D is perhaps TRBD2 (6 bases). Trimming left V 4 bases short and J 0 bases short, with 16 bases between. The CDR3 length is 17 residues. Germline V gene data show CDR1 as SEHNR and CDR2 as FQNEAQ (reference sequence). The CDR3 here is CASSWVRDWRSYNEQFF. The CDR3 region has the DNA TGTGCCAGCAGCTGGGTCCGGGACTGGCGCTCCTACAATGAGCAGTTCTTC. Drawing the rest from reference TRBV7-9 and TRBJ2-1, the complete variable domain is DTGVSQNPRHKITKRGQNVTFRCDPISEHNRLYWYRQTLGQGPEFLTYFQNEAQLEKSRLLSDRFSAERPKGSFSTLEIQRTEQGDSAMYLCASSWVRDWRSYNEQFFGPGTRLTVL.

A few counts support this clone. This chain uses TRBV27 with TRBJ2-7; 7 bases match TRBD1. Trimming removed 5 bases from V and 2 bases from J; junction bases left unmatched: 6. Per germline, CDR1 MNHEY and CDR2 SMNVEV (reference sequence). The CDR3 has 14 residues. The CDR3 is CASSTDRATYEQYF. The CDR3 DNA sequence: TGTGCCAGCAGTACCGACAGGGCTACCTACGAGCAGTACTTC.

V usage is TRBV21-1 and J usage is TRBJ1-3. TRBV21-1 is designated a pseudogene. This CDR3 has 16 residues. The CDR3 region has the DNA TGTGCCAGCAGCAAAGATCGTAGTCGATCTGGAAACACCATATATTTT. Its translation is CASSKDRSRSGNTIYF.

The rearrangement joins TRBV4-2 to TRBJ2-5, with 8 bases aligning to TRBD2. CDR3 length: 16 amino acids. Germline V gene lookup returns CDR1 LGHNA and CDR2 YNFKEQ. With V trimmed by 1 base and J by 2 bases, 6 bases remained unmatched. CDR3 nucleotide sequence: TGTGCCAGCAGCCAAGGTGGCGGGAGGATACAAGAGACCCAGTACTTC. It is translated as CASSQGGGRIQETQYF.

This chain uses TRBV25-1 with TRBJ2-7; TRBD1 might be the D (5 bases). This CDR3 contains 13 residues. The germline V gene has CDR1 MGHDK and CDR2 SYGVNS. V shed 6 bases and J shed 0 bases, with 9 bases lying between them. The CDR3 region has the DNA TGTGCCAGCAGCGTGACAGCCTCCTACGAGCAGTACTTC. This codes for CASSVTASYEQYF.

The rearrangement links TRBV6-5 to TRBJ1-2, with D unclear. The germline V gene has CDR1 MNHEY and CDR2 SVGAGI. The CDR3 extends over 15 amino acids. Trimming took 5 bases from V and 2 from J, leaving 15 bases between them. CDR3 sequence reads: CASSLGPRENYGYTF. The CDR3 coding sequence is TGTGCCAGCAGTCTCGGACCACGGGAAAACTATGGCTACACCTTC.

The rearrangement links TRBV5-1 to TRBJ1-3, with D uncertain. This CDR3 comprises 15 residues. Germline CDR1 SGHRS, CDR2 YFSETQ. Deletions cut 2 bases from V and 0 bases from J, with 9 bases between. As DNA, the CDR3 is TGCGCCAGCAGCTTTGCCCCATACTCTGGAAACACCATATATTTT. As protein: CASSFAPYSGNTIYF. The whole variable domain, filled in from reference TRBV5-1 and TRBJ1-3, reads KAGVTQTPRYLIKTRGQQVTLSCSPISGHRSVSWYQQTPGQGLQFLFEYFSETQRNKGNFPGRFSGRQFSNSRSEMNVSTLELGDSALYLCASSFAPYSGNTIYFGEGSWLTVV.

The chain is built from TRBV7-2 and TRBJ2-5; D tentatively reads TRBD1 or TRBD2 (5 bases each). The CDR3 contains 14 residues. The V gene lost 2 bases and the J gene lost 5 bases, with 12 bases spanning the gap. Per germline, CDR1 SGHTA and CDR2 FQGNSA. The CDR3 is CASSLNPGAETQYF. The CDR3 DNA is TGTGCCAGCAGCTTAAATCCCGGGGCCGAGACCCAGTACTTC.

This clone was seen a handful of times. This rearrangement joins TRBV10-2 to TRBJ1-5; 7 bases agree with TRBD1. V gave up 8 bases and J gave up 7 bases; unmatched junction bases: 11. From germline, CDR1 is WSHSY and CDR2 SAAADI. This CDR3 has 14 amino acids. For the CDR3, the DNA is TGCGCCAGCGGCCCAACAGGGGCAGGGCAGCCCCAGCATTTT. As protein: CASGPTGAGQPQHF.

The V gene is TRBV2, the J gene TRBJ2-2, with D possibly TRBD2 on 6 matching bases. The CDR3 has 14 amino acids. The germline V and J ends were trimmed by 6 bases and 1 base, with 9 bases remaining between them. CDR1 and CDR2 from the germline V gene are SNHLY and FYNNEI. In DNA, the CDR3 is TGTGCCAGCAGAGCCGGGAGGAACACCGGGGAGCTGTTTTTT. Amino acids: CASRAGRNTGELFF.

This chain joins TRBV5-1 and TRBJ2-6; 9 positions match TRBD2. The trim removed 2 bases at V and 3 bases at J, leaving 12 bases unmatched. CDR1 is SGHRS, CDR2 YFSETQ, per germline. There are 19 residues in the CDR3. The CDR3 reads CASSLRLAVSLGGANVLTF. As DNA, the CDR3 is TGCGCCAGCAGCTTAAGACTAGCGGTATCGCTAGGTGGGGCCAACGTCCTGACTTTC. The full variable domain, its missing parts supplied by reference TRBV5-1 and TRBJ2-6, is KAGVTQTPRYLIKTRGQQVTLSCSPISGHRSVSWYQQTPGQGLQFLFEYFSETQRNKGNFPGRFSGRQFSNSRSEMNVSTLELGDSALYLCASSLRLAVSLGGANVLTFGAGSRLTVL.

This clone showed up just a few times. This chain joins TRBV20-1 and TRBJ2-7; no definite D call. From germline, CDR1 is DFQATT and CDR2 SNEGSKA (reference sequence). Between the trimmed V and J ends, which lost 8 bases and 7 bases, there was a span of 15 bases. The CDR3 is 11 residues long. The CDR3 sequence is CSPSGSTEQYF. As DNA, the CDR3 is TGCAGTCCTTCGGGCTCCACGGAGCAGTACTTC.

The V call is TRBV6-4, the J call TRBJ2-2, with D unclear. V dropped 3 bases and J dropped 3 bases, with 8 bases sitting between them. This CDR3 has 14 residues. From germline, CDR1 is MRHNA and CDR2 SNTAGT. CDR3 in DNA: TGTGCCAGCAGTGAGCAAAGGGACACCGGGGAGCTGTTTTTT. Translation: CASSEQRDTGELFF.

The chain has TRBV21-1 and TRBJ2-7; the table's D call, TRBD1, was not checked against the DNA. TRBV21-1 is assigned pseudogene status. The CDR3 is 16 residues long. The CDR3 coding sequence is TGTGCCAGCAGCTCGACACCGGGACAGGGGTCGCGTAAGCAGTACTTC. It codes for CASSSTPGQGSRKQYF.

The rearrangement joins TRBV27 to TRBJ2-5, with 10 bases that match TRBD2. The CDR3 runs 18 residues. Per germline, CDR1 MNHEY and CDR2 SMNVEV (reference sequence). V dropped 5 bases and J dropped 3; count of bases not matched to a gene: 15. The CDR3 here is CASSRFSGRANTKETQYF. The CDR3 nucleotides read TGTGCCAGCAGTCGATTCAGCGGGAGGGCCAACACTAAAGAGACCCAGTACTTC.

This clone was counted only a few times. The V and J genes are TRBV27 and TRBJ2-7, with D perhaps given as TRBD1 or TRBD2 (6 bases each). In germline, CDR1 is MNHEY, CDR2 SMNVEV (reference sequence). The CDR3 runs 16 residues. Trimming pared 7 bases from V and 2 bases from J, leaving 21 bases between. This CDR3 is CASIIKGGAYPYEQYF. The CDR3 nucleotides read TGTGCCAGCATTATAAAGGGGGGCGCTTATCCCTACGAGCAGTACTTC.

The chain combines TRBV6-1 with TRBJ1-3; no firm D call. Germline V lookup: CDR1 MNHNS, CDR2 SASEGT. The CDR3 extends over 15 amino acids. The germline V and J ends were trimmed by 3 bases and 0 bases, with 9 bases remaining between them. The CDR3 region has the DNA TGTGCCAGCAGTGATGCGCCGGTCTCTGGAAACACCATATATTTT. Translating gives CASSDAPVSGNTIYF.

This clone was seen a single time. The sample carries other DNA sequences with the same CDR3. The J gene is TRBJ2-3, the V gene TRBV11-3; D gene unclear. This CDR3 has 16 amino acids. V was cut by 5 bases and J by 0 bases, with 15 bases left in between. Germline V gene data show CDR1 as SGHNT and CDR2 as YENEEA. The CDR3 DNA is TGTGCCAGCAGCCCGAAGGAAGGAGTGAGCACAGATACGCAGTATTTT. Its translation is CASSPKEGVSTDTQYF. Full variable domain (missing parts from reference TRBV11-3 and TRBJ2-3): EAGVVQSPRYKIIEKKQPVAFWCNPISGHNTLYWYLQNLGQGPELLIRYENEEAVDDSQLPKDRFSAERLKGVDSTLKIQPAELGDSAVYLCASSPKEGVSTDTQYFGPGTRLTVL.

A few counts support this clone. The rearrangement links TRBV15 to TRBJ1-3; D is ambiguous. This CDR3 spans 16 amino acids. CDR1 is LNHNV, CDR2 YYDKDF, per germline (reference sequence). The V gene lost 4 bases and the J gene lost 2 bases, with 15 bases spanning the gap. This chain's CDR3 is CATSNPAQETGNTIYF. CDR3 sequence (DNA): TGTGCCACCAGCAACCCAGCTCAAGAAACTGGAAACACCATATATTTT. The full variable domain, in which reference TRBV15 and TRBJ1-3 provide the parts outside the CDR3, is DAMVIQNPRYQVTQFGKPVTLSCSQTLNHNVMYWYQQKSSQAPKLLFHYYDKDFNNEADTPDNFQSRRPNTSFCFLDIRSPGLGDTAMYLCATSNPAQETGNTIYFGEGSWLTVV.

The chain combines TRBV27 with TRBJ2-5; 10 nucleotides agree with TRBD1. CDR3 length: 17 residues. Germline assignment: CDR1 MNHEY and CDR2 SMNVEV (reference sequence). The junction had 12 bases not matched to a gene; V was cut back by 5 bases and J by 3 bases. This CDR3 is CASSGQGTGVGEETQYF. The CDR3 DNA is TGTGCCAGCAGTGGGCAAGGGACAGGGGTGGGGGAAGAGACCCAGTACTTC.

CDR3 sequence reads: CAWSAFVTHTDTQYF. The CDR3 DNA follows: TGTGCCTGGAGCGCGTTTGTTACGCACACAGATACGCAGTATTTT. V usage is TRBV30 and J usage is TRBJ2-3; no reliable D call. The CDR3 totals 15 residues. Germline values: CDR1 GTSNPN, CDR2 SVGIG (reference sequence). Trimming removed 3 bases at V and 2 bases at J, with 15 bases between.